A selection of T cell receptor beta chains follows, all from one sample in a study of tumour-infiltrating T cells in Burkitt lymphoma. Some clones are missing from TCRdb's copy, which holds only in-frame ones; the method was immunoSEQ multiplex PCR. The profile shows 7,500 to 9,500 clones, less than 65% of them singletons. Sequenced material: tumor tissue. The receptors shown here come from a human donor with diffuse large B-cell lymphoma. The CDR3 runs from the conserved cysteine through the conserved F or W. The order of the fields is V gene, D gene, J gene, clone size, CDR3 DNA, CDR3 protein. D genes are given only for firm matches. A row's size may be missing; if present it is once, few, many or a size class.

v_call: TRBV7-9; d_call: -; j_call: TRBJ2-5; clone_size: few; cdr3_nt: TGTGCCAGCAGCCTCAGGACAGAGACCCAGTACTTC; cdr3_aa: CASSLRTETQYF
v_call: TRBV2; d_call: -; j_call: TRBJ1-1; clone_size: medium-sized; cdr3_nt: TGTGCCAGCAGAGACAGGCAAGGTGAAGCTTTCTTT; cdr3_aa: CASRDRQGEAFF
v_call: TRBV9; d_call: TRBD2; j_call: TRBJ2-5; clone_size: -; cdr3_nt: TGTGCCAGCAGCCTCTATCGGGGGGAACTGGAGACCCAGTACTTC; cdr3_aa: CASSLYRGELETQYF
v_call: TRBV6-6; d_call: -; j_call: TRBJ1-1; clone_size: -; cdr3_nt: TGTGCCAGCAGTCGACCGGACGATTGGACTGAAGCTTTCTTT; cdr3_aa: CASSRPDDWTEAFF
v_call: TRBV2; d_call: TRBD1; j_call: TRBJ1-5; clone_size: -; cdr3_nt: TGTGCCAGCAGTGACGGGGACAGGGGTTGGAATCAGCCCCAGCATTTT; cdr3_aa: CASSDGDRGWNQPQHF
v_call: TRBV5-8; d_call: TRBD1; j_call: TRBJ1-6; clone_size: few; cdr3_nt: TGTGCCAGCAGCACGGACAGGGTTCATTCACCCCTCCACTTT; cdr3_aa: CASSTDRVHSPLHF
v_call: TRBV5-1; d_call: -; j_call: TRBJ2-5; clone_size: -; cdr3_nt: TGCGCCAGCAGCGGGGGAATCCAAGAGACCCAGTACTTC; cdr3_aa: CASSGGIQETQYF
v_call: TRBV19; d_call: -; j_call: TRBJ2-7; clone_size: -; cdr3_nt: TGTGCCAGTAGTATCGGGACCTACTACGAGCAGTACTTC; cdr3_aa: CASSIGTYYEQYF
v_call: TRBV6-5; d_call: TRBD1; j_call: TRBJ2-1; clone_size: -; cdr3_nt: TGTGCCAGCACCGACAGGGGGCTGAGCGATGAGCAGTTCTTC; cdr3_aa: CASTDRGLSDEQFF
v_call: TRBV15; d_call: -; j_call: TRBJ2-3; clone_size: once; cdr3_nt: TGTGCCACCAGCAGAGGGTCAGGGGCCCTACGCACAGATACGCAGTATTTT; cdr3_aa: CATSRGSGALRTDTQYF
v_call: TRBV6-4; d_call: -; j_call: TRBJ1-1; clone_size: -; cdr3_nt: TGTGCCAGCAGTGCGGGGAGGAAAGCTTTCTTT; cdr3_aa: CASSAGRKAFF
v_call: TRBV4-2; d_call: -; j_call: TRBJ2-7; clone_size: once; cdr3_nt: TGTGCCAGCAGCCAAGGCCAGGGCTCCTACGAGCAGTACTTC; cdr3_aa: CASSQGQGSYEQYF
v_call: TRBV19; d_call: TRBD1; j_call: TRBJ2-3; clone_size: few; cdr3_nt: TGTGCCAGTACTGGGACAGGGGCAGATACGCAGTATTTT; cdr3_aa: CASTGTGADTQYF
v_call: TRBV28; d_call: -; j_call: TRBJ1-2; clone_size: few; cdr3_nt: TGTGCCAGCAGTCTCGACGACCCGTACCAAAACTATGGCTACACCTTC; cdr3_aa: CASSLDDPYQNYGYTF
v_call: TRBV2; d_call: -; j_call: TRBJ1-4; clone_size: -; cdr3_nt: TGTGCCAGCAGTGAAATAAGTACAGTCCGGGAAAAACTGTTTTTT; cdr3_aa: CASSEISTVREKLFF
v_call: TRBV6-1; d_call: -; j_call: TRBJ1-1; clone_size: -; cdr3_nt: TGTGCCAGCAGTGAAGGATGGGCAGGGCGGAGGAACACTGAAGCTTTCTTT; cdr3_aa: CASSEGWAGRRNTEAFF
v_call: TRBV30; d_call: -; j_call: TRBJ2-7; clone_size: -; cdr3_nt: TGTGCCTGGAGTACCCCACCGGGGTCCCACGAGCAGTACTTC; cdr3_aa: CAWSTPPGSHEQYF
v_call: TRBV19; d_call: -; j_call: TRBJ1-6; clone_size: -; cdr3_nt: TGTGCCAGTAGTATGGGGGCAGGTTCACCCCTCCACTTT; cdr3_aa: CASSMGAGSPLHF
v_call: TRBV18; d_call: TRBD2; j_call: TRBJ2-1; clone_size: few; cdr3_nt: TGTGCCAGCTCACCTGTGAGCGGGGGGGACAATGAGCAGTTCTTC; cdr3_aa: CASSPVSGGDNEQFF
v_call: TRBV6-6; d_call: -; j_call: TRBJ1-1; clone_size: -; cdr3_nt: TGTGCCAGCAGTTGGTACACTGAAGCTTTCTTT; cdr3_aa: CASSWYTEAFF
v_call: TRBV27; d_call: -; j_call: TRBJ1-4; clone_size: -; cdr3_nt: TGTGCCAGCAGTTTAATCCAGGGAGGAAAACTGTTTTTT; cdr3_aa: CASSLIQGGKLFF
v_call: TRBV19; d_call: -; j_call: TRBJ1-4; clone_size: -; cdr3_nt: TGTGCCAGTAGTCCCGGACAGCCCGCAACTAATGAAAAACTGTTTTTT; cdr3_aa: CASSPGQPATNEKLFF
v_call: TRBV19; d_call: TRBD1; j_call: TRBJ1-1; clone_size: once; cdr3_nt: TGTGCCAGTAGTAGGTCAACAGGGGCAGGGAGCACTGAAGCTTTCTTT; cdr3_aa: CASSRSTGAGSTEAFF
v_call: TRBV15; d_call: TRBD1; j_call: TRBJ1-4; clone_size: -; cdr3_nt: TGTGCCACCAGCAGAGATAATGACAGGGTGTTGGGTGAAAAATTGTTTTTT; cdr3_aa: CATSRDNDRVLGEKLFF
v_call: TRBV10-3; d_call: TRBD1; j_call: TRBJ1-3; clone_size: -; cdr3_nt: TGTGCCATCAGTGACACCCTCACCCGGACGGGACAGGGTCTCAACACCATATATTTT; cdr3_aa: CAISDTLTRTGQGLNTIYF
v_call: TRBV5-8; d_call: -; j_call: TRBJ1-3; clone_size: -; cdr3_nt: TGTGCCAGCGTCGTTATACTATCTGGAAACACCATATATTTT; cdr3_aa: CASVVILSGNTIYF